This T cell receptor (beta chain) was sequenced during a study of T cell repertoires in cytomegalovirus infection. TCRdb reprocessed the reads via MiXCR and lists one record per CDR3 protein. Altogether around 530,000 distinct CDR3 sequences are present, more than 20% being singletons, with the ten largest covering about 13%. Germline loops: CDR1 LGHDT, CDR2 YNNKEL (reference sequence). V was trimmed by 2 bases and J by 1 base, leaving 5 bases between them. The CDR3 totals 13 residues. The chain carries TRBV3-1 and TRBJ1-1, with unresolved D. The receptor was isolated from a human donor in good health (CMV status not recorded). Some clones in this sample may be carry-over from other donors' samples. The sequencing sample was made of PBMCs. CDR3 sequence (DNA): TGTGCCAGCAGCCAAAACAAGAACACTGAAGCTTTCTTT. This codes for CASSQNKNTEAFF.